These T cell receptor beta chains were read from a single sample in a study of shared clonotypes between healthy human individuals. The protocol was immunoSEQ multiplex PCR, while the TCRdb copy is restricted to in-frame clones and leaves out a portion. The sample yields millions of clones, about 95% seen once. What was sequenced was naive CD8+ T cells sorted from blood. These receptors came from a man aged 18 to 35 in good health. Each CDR3 is given without its conserved first and last residue. The D gene is left open where the match is weak. Clone size is stated in some rows and not others, as once, few, many or a class when expanded.

J	size	D	V	length	CDR3
TRBJ2-1	NA	NA	TRBV9	14	ASSVGDGSHYNEQF
TRBJ2-5	NA	NA	TRBV6-6	14	ASSYSRNIKGETQY
TRBJ1-5	NA	NA	TRBV28	15	ASSLEDRDVGNQPQH
TRBJ1-1	NA	NA	TRBV4-3	13	ASSQSEGGYTEAF
TRBJ1-5	once	NA	TRBV19	12	ASNDEWGNQPQH
TRBJ2-1	NA	NA	TRBV2	13	ASQGLENSYNEQF
TRBJ1-2	NA	TRBD1	TRBV6-1	13	ASSDGGGGGYGYT
TRBJ1-1	NA	NA	TRBV30	12	AWNPSGWGTEAF
TRBJ1-2	NA	NA	TRBV5-1	13	ASSLEPGTHYGYT
TRBJ2-3	NA	NA	TRBV19	11	ASSLQGSDTQY
TRBJ1-6	once	NA	TRBV27	11	ASSLWSNSPLH
TRBJ1-3	NA	NA	TRBV4-3	13	ASSQDGGPGNTIY
TRBJ2-1	NA	NA	TRBV27	11	ASSLNSYNEQF
TRBJ2-2	once	NA	TRBV10-1	11	ASSEPGTGELF
TRBJ2-7	NA	NA	TRBV30	10	AWSGGSYEQY
TRBJ2-3	NA	TRBD1	TRBV11-2	14	ASSPEDRGRPDTQY
TRBJ2-7	few	NA	TRBV4-3	11	ASSQDRPYEQY
TRBJ2-7	NA	NA	TRBV6-1	14	ASSEWPTAKSYEQY
TRBJ2-7	few	TRBD1	TRBV19	12	ASSMGQGAYEQY
TRBJ2-3	NA	TRBD1	TRBV27	14	ASTLIGQGSTDTQY
TRBJ2-7	NA	NA	TRBV9	14	ASSVESWGSSYEQY
TRBJ2-2	few	NA	TRBV9	12	ASSLGGGTGELF
TRBJ1-2	NA	TRBD1	TRBV27	13	ASSHPGTGVYGYT
TRBJ1-2	NA	NA	TRBV27	14	ASSLSPFVGGYGYT
TRBJ2-3	NA	NA	TRBV6-1	13	ASRVTASSTDTQY
TRBJ2-7	NA	NA	TRBV4-1	11	ASSQALVGEQY
TRBJ2-7	once	NA	TRBV7-9	14	ASSPGGRQSSYEQY
TRBJ2-2	NA	TRBD2	TRBV7-8	16	ASSLGLAGGENTGELF
TRBJ2-7	NA	TRBD2	TRBV5-4	13	ASSLVAGVNYEQY
TRBJ2-1	NA	TRBD2	TRBV5-1	11	ATRAGDNNEQF
TRBJ1-4	NA	NA	TRBV6-4	14	ARNPLEDSLNEKLF
TRBJ1-1	NA	NA	TRBV5-4	11	ASSFRGNTEAF
TRBJ2-7	NA	NA	TRBV19	11	ASSLQGTNEQY
TRBJ1-5	NA	TRBD1	TRBV7-8	14	ASSSGQGYSNQPQH
TRBJ2-2	NA	TRBD1	TRBV5-6	11	ASSLTGAGELF
TRBJ1-4	NA	NA	TRBV2	12	ASERGSEEEKLF
TRBJ1-4	NA	NA	TRBV15	12	ATSRELVNEKLF
TRBJ2-5	NA	TRBD2	TRBV2	12	ASSALAGAETQY
TRBJ1-5	NA	NA	TRBV4-1	14	ASSPAAGLYNQPQH
TRBJ1-5	NA	NA	TRBV21-1	13	ASSKPRRRVAPQH
TRBJ2-3	NA	TRBD2	TRBV10-3	12	AISGGGVADTQY
TRBJ2-1	NA	TRBD2	TRBV10-2	12	ASSTSGSFNEQF
TRBJ2-3	NA	TRBD2	TRBV27	13	ASSPGTSSTDTQY
TRBJ2-7	few	NA	TRBV4-1	13	ASSPEGVGGFEQY
TRBJ2-1	NA	NA	TRBV5-4	14	ASSAHVGAAYNEQF
TRBJ2-2	NA	NA	TRBV10-3	12	AIGTMVVTGELF
TRBJ1-1	few	NA	TRBV7-6	9	ASSLNTEAF
TRBJ1-1	NA	NA	TRBV19	9	ASSGETEAF
TRBJ1-2	NA	NA	TRBV5-4	11	ASSFDRYYGYT
TRBJ2-1	NA	TRBD2	TRBV7-8	11	ASSPRTSGGTF
TRBJ2-1	NA	NA	TRBV11-1	12	ASTNLGLGDEQF
TRBJ2-1	NA	NA	TRBV5-1	12	ASSPYGVYNEQF
TRBJ1-1	NA	NA	TRBV10-3	11	ATGADPNTEAF
TRBJ1-2	once	NA	TRBV11-1	11	ASGPDGGYGYT
TRBJ2-1	NA	TRBD2	TRBV4-2	14	ASSPGLAGAYNEQF
TRBJ2-1	NA	NA	TRBV6-6	11	ASSSGNYNEQF
TRBJ2-5	NA	NA	TRBV10-2	11	ASRGLAQETQY
TRBJ2-3	NA	NA	TRBV6-6	12	ASSWVSSTDTQY
TRBJ1-1	NA	TRBD1	TRBV28	16	ASSGLPDRGFMNTEAF